The TCR beta chain under discussion was sequenced for a study of blood T cells in healthy people across ages. Next came a second PCR, run for about 6 to 12 cycles, which used a sample-barcoded 5' primer along with a J-beta primer mix. Every sample gave at least 3 million paired-end reads containing CDR3. TCRdb re-called the 5' RACE reads through MiXCR, storing one row per CDR3 protein. Of over a million distinct CDR3 sequences listed, 45% were seen once; the top ten hold under 20%. As concerns this clonotype: Antigen unknown.

Germline-derived CDR1 and CDR2 are SEHNR and FQNEAQ (reference sequence). Germline trimming cut 7 bases from V and 9 bases from J; bases unmatched to any gene: 7. This CDR3 contains 13 residues. Points from the study as a whole: Estimates based on one million T cells were treated as lower bounds.

The TCR was taken from a woman aged 60-70 years in good health. The V call is TRBV7-9, the J call TRBJ2-1, with TRBD1 matching over 9 bases. The specimen was blood. This chain's CDR3 is CASILDRGGEQFF. CDR3 sequence (DNA): TGTGCCAGCATCTTGGACAGGGGCGGTGAGCAGTTCTTC.